This passage covers 32 T cell receptor beta chains from one sample sequenced in a study of blood T cell repertoires in COVID-19 (dated by TCRdb to 2018 to 2021). Libraries were constructed by the immunoSEQ multiplex PCR assay. TCRdb took this table from immuneACCESS and kept in-frame rearrangements with V and J called. Such tables lack part of the clones; where checked against another copy, unresolved V genes explain under half of the gap, and the rest is unexplained. The sample profile shows over 250,000 clones; approximately 86% of them were found once. Around 10% of the sample goes to the ten largest clones. What was sequenced was PBMCs or T cells enriched from blood (not recorded which). The receptors shown here come from a woman aged 18-29 years who had recovered from COVID-19.

This chain uses TRBV7-9 with TRBJ2-7; D might be TRBD2 (6 bases). The CDR3 extends over 14 amino acids. Germline loops: CDR1 SEHNR, CDR2 FQNEAQ (reference sequence). Trimming pared 4 bases from V and 2 bases from J, leaving 12 bases between. The CDR3 DNA follows: TGTGCCAGCAGCTCGACTAGTCAACCCTACGAGCAGTACTTC. This gives the protein CASSSTSQPYEQYF.

The chain is built from TRBV28 and TRBJ2-7; TRBD1 aligns across 9 bases. This CDR3 is built from 16 residues. Looked up from germline, CDR1 is MDHEN and CDR2 is SYDVKM. V lost 6 bases and J lost 2; bases outside the gene matches: 11. Written as DNA, the CDR3 is TGTGCCAGCAGCCGGCCCCGGACAGGGGTTGCCTACGAGCAGTACTTC. Its protein product is CASSRPRTGVAYEQYF.

This chain joins TRBV28 and TRBJ2-3, with 14 bases fitting TRBD2. The trim removed 6 bases at V and 0 bases at J, leaving 11 bases unmatched. The germline CDR1 and CDR2 sequences are MDHEN and SYDVKM. The CDR3 loop spans 19 amino acids. The CDR3: CASSEGLAGASESTDTQYF. In DNA form, the CDR3 reads TGTGCCAGCAGCGAGGGACTAGCGGGGGCCTCGGAAAGCACAGATACGCAGTATTTT.

This sequence joins TRBV2 and TRBJ1-5; 7 nucleotides match TRBD1. The CDR3 is made up of 17 amino acids. Germline V gene data show CDR1 as SNHLY and CDR2 as FYNNEI. Trimming removed 5 bases from V and 0 bases from J; junction bases left unmatched: 10. The CDR3 protein is CASSSTGSGISNQPQHF. The CDR3, as DNA: TGTGCCAGCAGTTCGACAGGGAGTGGGATTAGCAATCAGCCCCAGCATTTT.

The chain employs TRBV2 and TRBJ1-6, with D perhaps matching TRBD1 (5 bases). CDR3 length equals 13 residues. Germline CDR1 SNHLY, CDR2 FYNNEI. Between the trimmed V and J ends, which lost 10 bases and 9 bases, there was a span of 16 bases. CDR3 residues: CATSDFGGSPLHF. The CDR3 DNA reads TGTGCCACCTCCGACTTCGGGGGTTCACCCCTCCACTTT.

This chain uses TRBV9 with TRBJ2-5; D ambiguous. The CDR3 has 12 residues. Trimming stripped 0 bases from V and 5 bases from J, with 5 bases between. The germline CDR1 and CDR2 sequences are SGDLS and YYNGEE. The CDR3 sequence is CASSVDRETQYF. The CDR3 DNA sequence: TGTGCCAGCAGCGTAGACCGGGAGACCCAGTACTTC.

This clone is a singleton in its sample. The chain has TRBV3-1 (or the pseudogene TRBV3-2) and TRBJ1-2; 9 bases are shared with TRBD1. With 4 bases clipped from V and 4 bases from J, the junction kept 7 bases outside the gene matches. Germline lookup yields CDR1 LGHDT and CDR2 YNNKEL (reference sequence). CDR3 length: 15 residues. CDR3 amino acids: CASSPQQGASYGYTF. The DNA of the CDR3 is TGTGCCAGCAGCCCCCAACAGGGGGCGAGCTATGGCTACACCTTC.

The V gene is TRBV6-6, the J gene TRBJ1-1; TRBD1 matches 9 bases. V gave up 5 bases and J gave up 11 bases; unmatched junction bases: 6. Per the germline V gene, CDR1 is MNHNY and CDR2 is SVGAGI (reference sequence). There are 12 residues in the CDR3. The CDR3 loop reads CASSETGGSAFF. CDR3 bases: TGTGCCAGCAGTGAGACAGGGGGTAGCGCTTTCTTT.

This clone showed up just a few times. Other DNA sequences in this specimen translate into the identical CDR3. The V call is TRBV27, the J call TRBJ2-5; D unclear. V lost 2 bases to trimming and J lost 4 bases, with 8 bases between them. This CDR3 is built from 13 residues. Per germline, CDR1 MNHEY and CDR2 SMNVEV (reference sequence). CDR3 in amino acids: CASSLGRPETQYF. The CDR3 nucleotides are TGTGCCAGCAGTTTAGGGCGACCAGAGACCCAGTACTTC.

The chain links TRBV9 to TRBJ2-7, with D perhaps TRBD2 (6 bases). CDR1 SGDLS and CDR2 YYNGEE come from the germline V gene. This CDR3 is built from 14 residues. V was clipped by 0 bases and J by 1 base, with 8 bases between them. This chain's CDR3 is CASSVGGESYEQYF. Here the CDR3 DNA reads TGTGCCAGCAGCGTAGGGGGGGAATCCTACGAGCAGTACTTC.

V usage is TRBV13 and J usage is TRBJ2-2, with TRBD1 as a possible D gene (5 bases). The CDR3 totals 15 residues. CDR1 and CDR2 (germline): PRHDT, FYEKMQ (reference sequence). V was pared by 4 bases and J by 7 bases, with 16 bases between. The CDR3 DNA follows: TGTGCCAGCAGCTCAGGCCCCGACCAGGGCGGGGAGCTGTTTTTT. Protein product: CASSSGPDQGGELFF.

V is TRBV5-4 and J is TRBJ2-1; 10 bases are shared with TRBD2. Germline V CDR1 and CDR2: SGHNT, YYREEE (reference sequence). CDR3 length: 16 amino acids. V lost 6 bases to trimming and J lost 6 bases; unmatched junction nucleotides: 12. The CDR3 bases are TGTGCCAGCACCCGGGCTAGCGGGAGTCTCGGCAATGAGCAGTTCTTC. It translates to CASTRASGSLGNEQFF. Looking up the rest from reference TRBV5-4 and TRBJ2-1 gives the full variable domain: ETGVTQSPTHLIKTRGQQVTLRCSSQSGHNTVSWYQQALGQGPQFIFQYYREEENGRGNFPPRFSGLQFPNYSSELNVNALELDDSALYLCASTRASGSLGNEQFFGPGTRLTVL.

V and J are TRBV28 and TRBJ1-2; 10 nucleotides agree with TRBD1. J lost 5 bases, V lost 5 bases, and 8 bases had no gene match. Germline V gives CDR1 MDHEN, CDR2 SYDVKM. The CDR3 consists of 15 residues. The CDR3 coding sequence is TGTGCCAGCAGTGGACAGGGGGTATGGGGGTATGGCTACACCTTC. This translates into CASSGQGVWGYGYTF.

The genes are TRBV7-2 and TRBJ2-4; D possibly corresponds to TRBD2 (5 bases). The CDR3 extends over 13 amino acids. V gave up 5 bases and J gave up 8 bases, with 13 bases separating them. In germline, CDR1 is SGHTA, CDR2 FQGNSA. In nucleotides, the CDR3 is TGTGCCAGCAGCGCCGGGATGAGAGACATTCAGTACTTC. This encodes CASSAGMRDIQYF.

In DNA, the CDR3 is TGTGCCAGTAGGAGAACTAGCGGGGGGGTATTAGAGACCCAGTACTTC. Its translation is CASRRTSGGVLETQYF. The J gene is TRBJ2-5, the V gene TRBV19; 13 bases align to TRBD2. Germline V gene data show CDR1 as LNHDA and CDR2 as SQIVND (reference sequence). The CDR3 is 16 residues long. J gave up 4 bases and V 6 bases, and 8 bases lay outside the gene matches.

This clone has only a few counts. The CDR3 sequence is CASSISGYYTGELFF. Written as DNA, the CDR3 is TGTGCCAGTAGTATTAGCGGGTATTACACCGGGGAGCTGTTTTTT. V and J are TRBV19 and TRBJ2-2; 7 bases are a match to TRBD2. Germline CDR1 reads LNHDA; CDR2 reads SQIVND (reference sequence). The junction had 4 bases not matched to a gene; V was cut back by 3 bases and J by 3 bases. There are 15 residues in the CDR3. The variable domain in full, with the rest retrieved from reference TRBV19 and TRBJ2-2, is DGGITQSPKYLFRKEGQNVTLSCEQNLNHDAMYWYRQDPGQGLRLIYYSQIVNDFQKGDIAEGYSVSREKKESFPLTVTSAQKNPTAFYLCASSISGYYTGELFFGEGSRLTVL.

This clone was detected once. J is TRBJ1-2 and V is TRBV30; D perhaps matches TRBD1 (6 bases). The germline CDR1 and CDR2 sequences are GTSNPN and SVGIG (reference sequence). With 2 bases removed from V and 5 bases from J, the gap between germline ends came to 12 bases. This CDR3 region has 13 residues. The DNA for the CDR3 is TGTGCCTGGAGTATTAACAGGGATTATGGCTACACCTTC. Amino acid sequence: CAWSINRDYGYTF.

CDR3 region: CASSTDYPIFGELFF. CDR3 bases: TGTGCCAGCAGCACCGACTACCCTATTTTCGGGGAGCTGTTTTTT. The chain has TRBV6-5 and TRBJ2-2; a weak D match, TRBD2 (5 bases). V shed 6 bases and J shed 7 bases, with 18 bases lying between them. CDR3 length: 15 residues. From germline, CDR1 is MNHEY and CDR2 SVGAGI.

This CDR3 is CASSRGQGRFRETQYF. The CDR3 DNA reads TGTGCCAGCAGCCGGGGACAGGGTCGTTTTCGAGAGACCCAGTACTTC. The chain uses TRBV11-2 and TRBJ2-5; 9 nucleotides agree with TRBD1. The junction had 11 bases not matched to a gene; V was cut back by 5 bases and J by 4 bases. The CDR3 totals 16 residues. CDR1 SGHAT and CDR2 FQNNGV come from the germline V gene.

This clone has more than one count but fewer than ten. CDR3 loop: CASRPGTGGNEQFF. As DNA, the CDR3 is TGTGCCAGCAGGCCCGGGACAGGGGGGAATGAGCAGTTCTTC. The chain combines TRBV6-4 with TRBJ2-1; 11 nucleotides align to TRBD1. The CDR3 has 14 amino acids. Trimming at V came to 6 bases and at J to 7 bases, leaving 5 bases not matched to a gene. The V gene's germline CDR1 is MRHNA and CDR2 SNTAGT.

The chain's CDR3 is CASSGGDRSSYEQYF. CDR3 sequence (DNA): TGCGCCAGCAGCGGGGGGGACAGGAGCTCCTACGAGCAGTACTTC. The chain carries TRBV5-1 and TRBJ2-7; weak D call: TRBD1 (8 bases). Trimming cost V 4 bases and J 0 bases, with 14 bases left between them. The germline V gene encodes CDR1 SGHRS and CDR2 YFSETQ. The CDR3 consists of 15 residues. Variable domain in full (rest from reference TRBV5-1 and TRBJ2-7): KAGVTQTPRYLIKTRGQQVTLSCSPISGHRSVSWYQQTPGQGLQFLFEYFSETQRNKGNFPGRFSGRQFSNSRSEMNVSTLELGDSALYLCASSGGDRSSYEQYFGPGTRLTVT.

The V gene is TRBV6-2 or TRBV6-3, the J gene TRBJ2-2, with TRBD1 matching over 7 bases. Germline V gene lookup returns CDR1 MNHEY and CDR2 SVGEGT. J was trimmed by 2 bases and V by 4 bases; bases with no gene match: 16. The CDR3 loop spans 19 amino acids. The CDR3 is CASSFDPKSYRGNTGELFF. The CDR3 DNA follows: TGTGCCAGCAGTTTCGACCCCAAATCCTACAGGGGCAACACCGGGGAGCTGTTTTTT.

The chain links TRBV2 to TRBJ1-2, with 10 bases fitting TRBD1. The CDR3 extends over 14 amino acids. V dropped 5 bases and J dropped 8; count of bases not matched to a gene: 8. Germline loops: CDR1 SNHLY, CDR2 FYNNEI. CDR3 DNA: TGTGCCAGCAGTCGGGACAGGGGTACTAACGGCTACACCTTC. It encodes CASSRDRGTNGYTF.

V and J are TRBV21-1 and TRBJ1-2. TRBV21-1 corresponds to a pseudogene. The CDR3 is made up of 14 amino acids. CDR3 nucleotide sequence: TGTGCCAGCAGGGGACTAAGGGGGACCTATGGCTACACCTTC. Translated: CASRGLRGTYGYTF.

This sequence joins TRBV3-1 (or the pseudogene TRBV3-2) and TRBJ2-7; TRBD1 agrees at 7 bases. Trimming cost V 0 bases and J 6 bases; bases outside gene matches: 5. Germline V gives CDR1 LGHDT, CDR2 YNNKEL (reference sequence). The CDR3 contains 14 residues. CDR3 amino acids: CASSQDIAGGEQYF. For the CDR3, the DNA is TGTGCCAGCAGCCAAGATATTGCAGGGGGCGAGCAGTACTTC.

This chain joins TRBV5-1 and TRBJ1-1; D gene uncertain. Germline assignment: CDR1 SGHRS and CDR2 YFSETQ. V was clipped by 4 bases and J by 3 bases, with 10 bases between them. The CDR3 runs 13 residues. The CDR3 loop reads CASSIPRDTEAFF. CDR3 sequence (DNA): TGCGCCAGCAGCATCCCGAGGGACACTGAAGCTTTCTTT.

This chain joins TRBV7-3 and TRBJ2-7; 10 bases map to TRBD2. V was pared by 5 bases and J by 5 bases, with 9 bases of the junction left unmatched. This CDR3 has 15 amino acids. Germline CDR1 SGHTA, CDR2 FQGTGA. The CDR3 DNA is TGTGCCAGCAGCCCTGGGGCTAGCGGGAGACACGAGCAGTACTTC. This encodes CASSPGASGRHEQYF. Variable domain in full (rest from reference TRBV7-3 and TRBJ2-7): GAGVSQTPSNKVTEKGKYVELRCDPISGHTALYWYRQSLGQGPEFLIYFQGTGAADDSGLPNDRFFAVRPEGSVSTLKIQRTERGDSAVYLCASSPGASGRHEQYFGPGTRLTVT.

The V and J genes are TRBV7-2 and TRBJ2-1; 13 bases are a match to TRBD2. With V trimmed by 1 base and J by 1 base, 4 bases remained unmatched. Germline V gene lookup returns CDR1 SGHTA and CDR2 FQGNSA. The CDR3 runs 18 residues. The CDR3 bases are TGTGCCAGCAGCTTAGTACTAGCGGGAGGGTGGTCCTACAATGAGCAGTTCTTC. Its protein is CASSLVLAGGWSYNEQFF.

This sequence joins TRBV7-6 and TRBJ2-1; 11 bases fit TRBD1. The V gene end was trimmed by 5 bases and the J gene end by 8 bases; junction bases not matched to a gene: 8. This CDR3 has 15 amino acids. Germline V gene data show CDR1 as SGHVS and CDR2 as FNYEAQ. The CDR3 here is CASSQGQGEGDEQFF. CDR3 in DNA: TGTGCCAGCAGCCAGGGACAGGGGGAGGGCGATGAGCAGTTCTTC.

The V and J genes are TRBV2 and TRBJ2-3; D is undetermined. Germline V gene lookup returns CDR1 SNHLY and CDR2 FYNNEI. V was pared by 8 bases and J by 3 bases, with 24 bases between. The CDR3 is 17 residues long. Written as DNA, the CDR3 is TGTGCCAGCGAACGTTCCGCTCTGAGCCGAGATACAGATACGCAGTATTTT. The encoded protein is CASERSALSRDTDTQYF. Looking up the rest from reference TRBV2 and TRBJ2-3 gives the full variable domain: EPEVTQTPSHQVTQMGQEVILRCVPISNHLYFYWYRQILGQKVEFLVSFYNNEISEKSEIFDDQFSVERPDGSNFTLKIRSTKLEDSAMYFCASERSALSRDTDTQYFGPGTRLTVL.

J is TRBJ1-1 and V is TRBV28; 7 nucleotides match TRBD1. The germline CDR1 and CDR2 sequences are MDHEN and SYDVKM. The CDR3 runs to 15 residues. J lost 1 base, V lost 6 bases, and 8 bases had no gene match. The CDR3 loop is CASSGQGGRNTEAFF. The CDR3 bases are TGTGCCAGCAGCGGTCAGGGGGGAAGGAACACTGAAGCTTTCTTT.

The chain recombines TRBV7-2 with TRBJ2-4; a weak D match, TRBD2 (5 bases). The ends were cut back, 1 base at V and 7 bases at J, with 11 bases in the middle. This CDR3 is 14 amino acids long. Germline CDR1 SGHTA, CDR2 FQGNSA. The CDR3 reads CASSLVRAGNIQYF. DNA for the CDR3: TGTGCCAGCAGCTTAGTCCGGGCGGGTAACATTCAGTACTTC.